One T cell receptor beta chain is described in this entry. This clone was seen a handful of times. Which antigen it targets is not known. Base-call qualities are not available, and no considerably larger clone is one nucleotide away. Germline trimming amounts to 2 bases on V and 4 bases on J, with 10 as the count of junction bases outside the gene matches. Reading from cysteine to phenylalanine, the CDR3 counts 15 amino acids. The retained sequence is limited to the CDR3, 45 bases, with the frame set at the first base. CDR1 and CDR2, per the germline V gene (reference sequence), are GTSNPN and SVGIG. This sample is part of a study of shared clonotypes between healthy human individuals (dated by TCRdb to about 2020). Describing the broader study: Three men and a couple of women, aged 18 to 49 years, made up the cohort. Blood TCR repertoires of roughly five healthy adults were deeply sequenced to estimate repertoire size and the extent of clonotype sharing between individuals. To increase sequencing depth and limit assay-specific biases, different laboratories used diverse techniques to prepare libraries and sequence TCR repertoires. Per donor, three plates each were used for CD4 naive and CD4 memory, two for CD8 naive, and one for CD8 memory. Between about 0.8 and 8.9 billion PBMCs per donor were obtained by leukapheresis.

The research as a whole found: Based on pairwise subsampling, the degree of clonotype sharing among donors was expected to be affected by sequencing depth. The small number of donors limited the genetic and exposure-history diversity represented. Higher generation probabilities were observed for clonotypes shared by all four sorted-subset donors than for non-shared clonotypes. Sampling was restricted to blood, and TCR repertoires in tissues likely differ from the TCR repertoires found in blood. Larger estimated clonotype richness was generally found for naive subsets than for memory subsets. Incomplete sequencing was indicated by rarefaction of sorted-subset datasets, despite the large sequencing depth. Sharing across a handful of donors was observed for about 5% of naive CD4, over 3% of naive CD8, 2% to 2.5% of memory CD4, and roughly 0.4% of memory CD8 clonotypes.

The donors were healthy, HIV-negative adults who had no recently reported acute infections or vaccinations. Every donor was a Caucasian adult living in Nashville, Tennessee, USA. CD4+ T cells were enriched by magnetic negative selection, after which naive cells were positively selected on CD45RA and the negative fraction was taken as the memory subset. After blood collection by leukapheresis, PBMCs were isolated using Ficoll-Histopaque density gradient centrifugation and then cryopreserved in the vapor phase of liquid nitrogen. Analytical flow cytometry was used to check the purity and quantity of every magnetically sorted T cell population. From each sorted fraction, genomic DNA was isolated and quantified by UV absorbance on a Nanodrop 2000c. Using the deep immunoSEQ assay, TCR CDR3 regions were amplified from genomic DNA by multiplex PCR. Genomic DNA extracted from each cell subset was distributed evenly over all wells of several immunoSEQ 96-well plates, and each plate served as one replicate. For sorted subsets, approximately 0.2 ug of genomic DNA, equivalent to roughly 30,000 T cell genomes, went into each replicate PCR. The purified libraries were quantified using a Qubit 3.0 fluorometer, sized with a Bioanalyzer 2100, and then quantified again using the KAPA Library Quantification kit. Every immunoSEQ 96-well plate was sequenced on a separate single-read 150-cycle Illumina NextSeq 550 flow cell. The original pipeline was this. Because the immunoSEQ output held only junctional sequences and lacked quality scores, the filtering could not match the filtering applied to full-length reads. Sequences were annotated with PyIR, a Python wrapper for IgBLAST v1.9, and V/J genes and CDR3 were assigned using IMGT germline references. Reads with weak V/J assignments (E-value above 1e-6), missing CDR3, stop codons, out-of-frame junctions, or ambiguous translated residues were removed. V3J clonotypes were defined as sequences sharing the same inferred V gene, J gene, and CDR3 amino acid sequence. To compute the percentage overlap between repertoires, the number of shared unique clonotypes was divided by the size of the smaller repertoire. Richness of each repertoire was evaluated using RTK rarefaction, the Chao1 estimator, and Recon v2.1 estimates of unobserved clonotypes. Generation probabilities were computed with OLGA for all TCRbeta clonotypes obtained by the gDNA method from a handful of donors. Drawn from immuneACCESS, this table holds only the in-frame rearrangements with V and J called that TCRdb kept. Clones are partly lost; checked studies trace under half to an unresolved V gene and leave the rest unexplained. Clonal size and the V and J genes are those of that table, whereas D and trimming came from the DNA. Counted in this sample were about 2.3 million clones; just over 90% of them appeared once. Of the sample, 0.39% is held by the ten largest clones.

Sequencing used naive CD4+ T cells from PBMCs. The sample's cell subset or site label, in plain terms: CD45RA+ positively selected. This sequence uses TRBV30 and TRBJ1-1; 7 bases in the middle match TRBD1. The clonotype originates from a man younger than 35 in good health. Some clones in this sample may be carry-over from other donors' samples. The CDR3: CAWSHSRQGGTEAFF. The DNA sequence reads TGTGCCTGGAGTCACTCAAGACAGGGAGGCACTGAAGCTTTCTTT.